One sample yielded the 7 T cell receptor beta chains listed below, sequenced in a study of blood T cells in healthy people across ages. Through a sample-barcoded 5' primer and a J-beta primer mix, a second PCR was run for roughly 6 to 12 cycles. TCRdb independently ran MiXCR on the 5' RACE reads; one entry per CDR3 protein. The table lists 700,000 to 900,000 distinct CDR3 sequences, about a quarter of them singletons. The same sample was also studied in work on T cells of mothers and their children.

The source material was blood. The receptor source for this set is a boy aged 5-17 years in good health.

This clonotype has only a few counts. This chain uses TRBV7-3 with TRBJ2-1, with 13 bases aligning to TRBD2. There are 18 residues in the CDR3. CDR1 is SGHTA, CDR2 FQGTGA, per germline. With 3 bases clipped from V and 6 bases from J, the junction kept 11 bases outside the gene matches. The CDR3 coding sequence is TGTGCCAGCAGCTTGGGACTAGCGGGGCCCCGGGGAACCAATGAGCAGTTCTTC. Protein: CASSLGLAGPRGTNEQFF.

The chain couples TRBV7-2 to TRBJ2-1, with D uncertain. The J call is in doubt because the DNA end fits TRBJ2-7 better. CDR3 length equals 12 residues. CDR1 and CDR2 (germline): SGHTA, FQGNSA. For the CDR3, the DNA is TGTGCCAGCAGCCAAGACCTTAATGAGCAGTACTTC. The encoded protein is CASSQDLNEQYF.

The chain is built from TRBV7-2 and TRBJ2-5; 9 nucleotides match TRBD2. V dropped 3 bases and J dropped 4; count of bases not matched to a gene: 3. Germline CDR1 is SGHTA and CDR2 is FQGNSA. The CDR3 length is 14 residues. CDR3 in amino acids: CASSLTSGRETQYF. CDR3 sequence (DNA): TGTGCCAGCAGCTTGACTAGCGGCAGAGAGACCCAGTACTTC.

The gene calls are TRBV20-1 and TRBJ1-4; unclear D gene. Germline CDR1 DFQATT, CDR2 SNEGSKA (reference sequence). CDR3 length equals 12 residues. V was cut by 2 bases and J by 6 bases, with 7 bases left in between. The CDR3 region has the DNA TGCAGTGCTAGATATGTCGATGAAAAACTGTTTTTT. Amino acid sequence: CSARYVDEKLFF.

The gene calls are TRBV27 and TRBJ2-1; D is perhaps TRBD1 (5 bases). This CDR3 spans 13 amino acids. CDR1 and CDR2 from the germline V gene are MNHEY and SMNVEV (reference sequence). V lost 3 bases to trimming and J lost 7 bases, with 10 bases between them. The CDR3 DNA reads TGTGCCAGCAGTTTGAATAGGGGTAATGAGCAGTTCTTC. Protein product: CASSLNRGNEQFF.

This clonotype was seen at least ten times. The CDR3 DNA sequence: TGTGCCAGCAGTTACTCGATATCTGGGGCTGGGGCCAACGTCCTGACTTTC. It specifies CASSYSISGAGANVLTF. The chain carries TRBV6-5 and TRBJ2-6; D unclear. CDR1 is MNHEY and CDR2 is SVGAGI in the germline V gene. V was cut by 0 bases and J by 2 bases, with 11 bases left in between. This CDR3 region has 17 residues.

The chain employs TRBV20-1 and TRBJ1-2, with D possibly TRBD1 on 5 matching bases. The CDR3 totals 15 residues. Trimming left V 3 bases short and J 4 bases short, with 18 bases between. CDR1 and CDR2 from the germline V gene are DFQATT and SNEGSKA (reference sequence). CDR3: CSASSGGSLLYGYTF. In DNA form, the CDR3 reads TGCAGTGCTAGTTCGGGGGGGTCCCTTCTCTATGGCTACACCTTC.